Below, one TCR beta chain is given with its context. No antigen is known for it. CDR3 length: 15 residues. Germline lookup yields CDR1 SGHNT and CDR2 YYREEE (reference sequence). J lost 6 bases, V lost 4 bases, and 8 bases had no gene match. This sample is part of a study of response to subunit inactivated influenza vaccine. Whole-study results and caveats: A suggestion made by the authors is that each seasonal influenza vaccination recruits few new T cells.

TCRdb re-called the RT-PCR reads with MiXCR, one entry per CDR3 protein. The sample consists of about 190,000 distinct CDR3 sequences, about an eighth of them appearing once. This receptor was identified in a man aged 50 to 59 who received an inactivated influenza vaccine. This chain links TRBV5-4 with TRBJ2-7; 12 positions agree with TRBD1. The sequenced sample was CD8+ T cells sorted from PBMCs, obtained more than 4 days after vaccination. As DNA, the CDR3 is TGTGCCAGCAGCGACGAGGGACAGGGGGCTGGCGAGCAGTACTTC. Amino acids: CASSDEGQGAGEQYF.